This T cell receptor beta chain stems from a study of shared clonotypes between healthy human individuals. Naive-designated CD8 cells lacked CD45RO, were positively enriched for CCR7, and omitted terminally differentiated effector memory CD45RA+ cells. Donors were healthy HIV-negative adults without recently reported acute infections or vaccinations. About this clone itself: Its antigen is undetermined.

Study results and limitations: Clonotypes not shared had lower generation probabilities than those common to all four donors. Across subsets, estimated richness was generally greater for naive than for memory populations.

The assay was run at deep level. Some clones are missing from TCRdb's copy, which holds only in-frame ones; the method was immunoSEQ multiplex PCR. The sample includes about 800,000 clones, 95% to 97% of them seen just once. V lost 7 bases, J lost 3 bases, and 12 bases lay in between. This CDR3 has 13 residues. CDR1 is SGHTA, CDR2 FQGNSA, per germline. The sequenced material came from naive CD8+ T cells sorted from blood. V usage is TRBV7-2 and J usage is TRBJ1-1; no definite D call. This receptor was obtained from a man aged 25-45 years in good health. The chain's CDR3 is CASISFRDTEAFF. The CDR3 DNA follows: TGTGCCAGCATCTCATTTCGCGACACTGAAGCTTTCTTT.